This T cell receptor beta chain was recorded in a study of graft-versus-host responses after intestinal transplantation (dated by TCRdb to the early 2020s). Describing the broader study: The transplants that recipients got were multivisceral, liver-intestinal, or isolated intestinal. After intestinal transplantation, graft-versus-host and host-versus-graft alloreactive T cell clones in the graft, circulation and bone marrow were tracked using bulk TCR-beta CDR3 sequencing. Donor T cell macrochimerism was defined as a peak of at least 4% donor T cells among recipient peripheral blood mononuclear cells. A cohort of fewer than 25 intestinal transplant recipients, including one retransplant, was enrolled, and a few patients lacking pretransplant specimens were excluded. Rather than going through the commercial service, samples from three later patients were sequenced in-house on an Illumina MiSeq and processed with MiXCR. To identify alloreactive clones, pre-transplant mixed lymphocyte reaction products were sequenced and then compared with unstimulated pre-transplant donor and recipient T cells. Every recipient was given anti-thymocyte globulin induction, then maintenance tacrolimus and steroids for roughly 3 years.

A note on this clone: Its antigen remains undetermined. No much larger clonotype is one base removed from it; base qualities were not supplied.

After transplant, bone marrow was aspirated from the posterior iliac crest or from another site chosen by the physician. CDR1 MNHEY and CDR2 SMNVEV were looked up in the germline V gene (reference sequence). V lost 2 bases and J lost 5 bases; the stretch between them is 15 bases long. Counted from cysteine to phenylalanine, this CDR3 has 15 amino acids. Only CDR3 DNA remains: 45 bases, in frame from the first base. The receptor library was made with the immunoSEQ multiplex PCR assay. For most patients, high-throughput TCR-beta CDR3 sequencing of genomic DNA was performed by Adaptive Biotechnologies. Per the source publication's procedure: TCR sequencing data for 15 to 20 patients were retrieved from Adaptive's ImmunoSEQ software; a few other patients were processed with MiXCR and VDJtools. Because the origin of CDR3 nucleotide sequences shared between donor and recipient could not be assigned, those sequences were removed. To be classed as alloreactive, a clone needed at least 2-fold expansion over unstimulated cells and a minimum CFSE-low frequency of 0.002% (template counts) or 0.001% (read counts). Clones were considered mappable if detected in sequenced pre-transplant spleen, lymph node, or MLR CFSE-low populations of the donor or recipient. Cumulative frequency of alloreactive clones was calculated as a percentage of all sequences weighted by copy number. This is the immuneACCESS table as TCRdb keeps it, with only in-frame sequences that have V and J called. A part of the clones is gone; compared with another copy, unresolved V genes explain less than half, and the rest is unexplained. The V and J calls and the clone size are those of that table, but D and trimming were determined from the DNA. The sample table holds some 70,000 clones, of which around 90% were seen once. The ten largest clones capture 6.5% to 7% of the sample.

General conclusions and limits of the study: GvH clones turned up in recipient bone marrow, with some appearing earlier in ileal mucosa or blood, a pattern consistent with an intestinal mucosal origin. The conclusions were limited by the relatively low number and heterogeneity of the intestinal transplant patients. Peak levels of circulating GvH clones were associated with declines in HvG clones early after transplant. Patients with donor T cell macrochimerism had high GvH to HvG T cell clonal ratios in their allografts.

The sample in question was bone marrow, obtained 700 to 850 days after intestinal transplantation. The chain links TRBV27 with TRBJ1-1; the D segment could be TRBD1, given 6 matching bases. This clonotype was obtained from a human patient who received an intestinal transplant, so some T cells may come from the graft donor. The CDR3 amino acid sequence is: CASSLGAGVWTEAFF. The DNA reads TGTGCCAGCAGTTTAGGGGCAGGGGTATGGACTGAAGCTTTCTTT.